The following is a T cell receptor beta chain sequence with its context. Its recognized antigen is unknown. No clone much larger than this one lies a single base away; base qualities are absent. These data come from a study of T cell responses to AZD1222 COVID-19 vaccine (dated by TCRdb to about 2021). Broadly, across the study: A total of about 230 trial participants underwent TCR sequencing, of whom 207 received two doses of AZD1222 and some 25 received two doses of the MenACWY control vaccine. Enrollment into the trials was organized by age into subgroups of 18-55, 56-69 and 70-plus years, and those subgroups contained roughly 140, 27 and 60 TCR-sequenced participants, respectively. Findings and caveats that apply to the study as a whole: Vaccine-associated CD4 TCRs spanned the whole spike protein, with dominant responses in regions 160-218 and 743-854. Conclusions about previously exposed vaccinees are limited, since just five or six AZD1222 recipients were seropositive for SARS-CoV-2 at baseline. No day 14 peak-response samples were available, so repertoires were characterized only after the peak T cell response. The 56-69-year group was small, and its depth increase did not reach significance, likely because of low power. Reportedly, almost half of the unique spike-specific TCRs recognized epitopes lying outside the regions that are mutated in the B.1.351 and B.1.1.7 variants. Spike-specific TCR breadth and depth rose significantly after two AZD1222 doses compared with day 0 and with MenACWY recipients. Participants were mostly white British and included more females than males, and it was suggested by the authors that clonal diversity may have been underestimated.

The sample's time point label, decoded: about 28 days (+/-7) after the second vaccine dose. AZD1222 recipients whose second dose came at about 4 weeks and those whose second dose came at about 12 weeks were combined into one group, since spike-specific TCR depth and breadth did not differ between the two schedules. Samples from vaccinated people were obtained from the UK trials COV001 and COV002, which included a single-blind randomized controlled phase 2/3 trial of AZD1222 (ChAdOx1 nCoV-19) in healthy adults. Trial participant PBMC samples were collected at day 0 and day 28 after the second dose for TCRbeta chain sequencing. Sequences MNHEY (CDR1) and SMNVEV (CDR2) are obtained from the germline V gene (reference sequence). V and J are trimmed by 5 bases and 2 bases, and the gene matches miss 3 bases of the junction. Taken from cysteine to phenylalanine, the CDR3 has 16 residues. Just CDR3 DNA is preserved here, 48 bases in frame from base 1.

The CDR3 regions of human TCRbeta chains were analyzed by immunosequencing. The study's processing was this. TCRs in the repertoires were matched against a reference library of SARS-CoV-2-specific TCRs that had been generated with the MIRA antigen-specificity platform. Breadth meant the fraction of unique TCRs that were SARS-CoV-2-associated, whereas depth meant the fraction of total T cells that were SARS-CoV-2-associated. Using the MIRA data, each spike-specific TCR was assigned both to the spike region to which the TCR was reactive and to a CD4 or CD8 class. Log10-transformed breadth and depth values were compared by one-way ANOVA with Sidak's multiple comparisons tests. The table comes from immuneACCESS by way of TCRdb, which keeps in-frame sequences with V and J called. Part of the clones is missing from these tables; in studies checked, under half for an unresolved V gene and the rest for unknown reasons. The D gene and trimming were derived from the DNA, and the V and J assignments and clone size from that table. The sample includes about 89,000 clones, with about 91% observed a single time. Together, the top ten hold more than 5% of the sample.

The chain employs TRBV27 and TRBJ2-7; 16 bases in between match TRBD2. The sequence came from an adult who received the AZD1222 COVID-19 vaccine. The sequenced sample was peripheral blood, obtained 28 days after the second AZD1222 dose. DNA sequence: TGTGCCAGCAGTAGGGGACTAGCGGGGGGGCCCTACGAGCAGTACTTC. Its product reads: CASSRGLAGGPYEQYF.